This T cell receptor (beta chain) was recovered during a study of T cell changes during pregnancy in multiple sclerosis. Profiling relied on immunoSEQ multiplex PCR, and the TCRdb table lists in-frame clones only, not all of them. The table shows about 40,000 clones, with over 80% occurring only once. Germline V gives CDR1 SGHVS, CDR2 FNYEAQ. Trimming stripped 1 base from V and 1 base from J, with 19 bases between. CDR3 length: 18 amino acids. The sequence was obtained from a female donor in good health, enrolled as a control in a pregnancy study. Sequenced here: CD4+ T cells from peripheral blood mononuclear cells, sampled in the third trimester of pregnancy. This sequence joins TRBV7-6 and TRBJ1-1; the D is unclear. The CDR3 DNA reads as TGTGCCAGCAGCTTAGAGGCGGATCGGGGTTACCCGAACACTGAAGCTTTCTTT. Translated, it gives CASSLEADRGYPNTEAFF. Looking up the rest from reference TRBV7-6 and TRBJ1-1 gives the full variable domain: GAGVSQSPRYKVTKRGQDVALRCDPISGHVSLYWYRQALGQGPEFLTYFNYEAQQDKSGLPNDRFSAERPEGSISTLTIQRTEQRDSAMYRCASSLEADRGYPNTEAFFGQGTRLTVV.